Below, 20 T cell receptor beta chains from the same sample are listed, as sequenced in a study of T cell repertoires in cytomegalovirus infection. TCRdb reprocessed the reads with MiXCR, giving one entry per CDR3 protein. The sample lists about 770,000 distinct CDR3 sequences; roughly 29% were seen once. These receptors are not linked to any known antigen. This sample comprised cultured CD8+ T cells from PBMCs, obtained from culture after CMV antigen stimulation. The source of these receptors is a human donor in good health (CMV status not recorded). Some clones in this sample may be carry-over from other donors' samples.

This clonotype has only a few counts. This rearrangement joins TRBV2 to TRBJ2-3; D is unclear. The V end was cut by 11 bases, the J end by 4 bases, with 22 bases between. Germline CDR1 reads SNHLY; CDR2 reads FYNNEI. There are 15 residues in the CDR3. The CDR3 DNA is TGTGCCGGCGCGGATCGGTTCCTTGATGCAGATACGCAGTATTTT. Translation gives CAGADRFLDADTQYF.

A few counts support this clonotype. CDR3 nucleotide sequence: TGCGCCAGCAGCCAAGAGTTGGGGATAGAGACCCAGTACTTC. This sequence encodes CASSQELGIETQYF. This chain joins TRBV4-1 and TRBJ2-5; D gene unclear. V was trimmed by 0 bases and J by 4 bases, leaving 9 bases between them. The CDR3 runs 14 residues. Germline V CDR1 and CDR2: MGHRA, YSYEKL.

The CDR3 DNA reads as TGTGCCAGCAGTGTCCTAGGGCAGAATTCACCCCTCCACTTT. Translated, it gives CASSVLGQNSPLHF. The gene calls are TRBV27 and TRBJ1-6; D remains ambiguous. Germline CDR1 reads MNHEY; CDR2 reads SMNVEV (reference sequence). The length of the CDR3 is 14 residues. V was cut by 5 bases and J by 7 bases, with 12 bases left in between.

The chain carries TRBV6-8 and TRBJ1-2; 10 bases agree with TRBD1. J was trimmed by 5 bases and V by 7 bases; bases with no gene match: 10. The length of the CDR3 is 15 residues. Germline values: CDR1 MNHGY, CDR2 SAAAGT. In DNA, the CDR3 is TGTGCCAGCAATGGACCCGGGACAGGGGCTTATGGCTACACCTTC. It yields the protein CASNGPGTGAYGYTF.

This clonotype was observed a few times. The gene calls are TRBV6-6 and TRBJ1-5, with 7 bases aligning to TRBD1. CDR1 and CDR2 (germline): MNHNY, SVGAGI (reference sequence). The CDR3 extends over 16 amino acids. Trimming at V came to 0 bases and at J to 6 bases, leaving 8 bases not matched to a gene. In nucleotides, the CDR3 is TGTGCCAGCAGTTACTCGATTTCAGGGGGGACTCAGCCCCAGCATTTT. This gives the protein CASSYSISGGTQPQHF.

This clonotype appeared a few times. V usage is TRBV12-3 or TRBV12-4 and J usage is TRBJ2-2; 7 nucleotides agree with TRBD2. The trim removed 3 bases at V and 6 bases at J, leaving 7 bases unmatched. The CDR3 is 15 amino acids. CDR3 sequence reads: CASSFVGGYPGELFF. CDR3 in DNA: TGTGCCAGCAGTTTTGTCGGGGGGTATCCCGGGGAGCTGTTTTTT.

This clonotype occurred many times. The chain uses TRBV7-8 and TRBJ2-1; D not certain. The CDR3 contains 16 residues. V lost 2 bases and J lost 7, with 18 bases in between. The germline V gene has CDR1 SGHVS and CDR2 FQNEAQ. The CDR3 spells CASSLMGATIGNEQFF. The DNA of the CDR3 is TGTGCCAGCAGCTTAATGGGTGCTACAATTGGAAATGAGCAGTTCTTC. The variable domain in full, completed from reference TRBV7-8 and TRBJ2-1, reads GAGVSQSPRYKVAKRGQDVALRCDPISGHVSLFWYQQALGQGPEFLTYFQNEAQLDKSGLPSDRFFAERPEGSVSTLKIQRTQQEDSAVYLCASSLMGATIGNEQFFGPGTRLTVL.

The chain is built from TRBV20-1 and TRBJ2-1, with D maybe TRBD2 (5 bases). V was trimmed by 2 bases and J by 8 bases, leaving 13 bases between them. This CDR3 contains 13 residues. Germline CDR1 DFQATT, CDR2 SNEGSKA (reference sequence). The CDR3 region is CSARLTSQDEQFF. The CDR3 DNA sequence: TGCAGTGCTAGACTTACTAGTCAGGATGAGCAGTTCTTC.

This clonotype occurred a few times. The chain uses TRBV12-3 or TRBV12-4 and TRBJ2-2; D is undetermined. V lost 6 bases, J lost 4 bases, and 12 bases lay in between. The CDR3 sequence is 14 residues long. CDR3 amino acids: CASRTERRTGELFF. The CDR3 DNA sequence: TGTGCCAGCAGGACTGAAAGACGCACCGGGGAGCTGTTTTTT.

This clonotype was seen repeatedly, ten times or more. The CDR3 nucleotides are TGTGCCAGCAGCTTAGGCTGGGTCACTGAAGCTTTCTTT. This encodes CASSLGWVTEAFF. The chain links TRBV7-8 to TRBJ1-1, with D uncertain. Looked up from germline, CDR1 is SGHVS and CDR2 is FQNEAQ. Trimming removed 1 base at V and 4 bases at J, with 7 bases between. This CDR3 spans 13 amino acids.

This clonotype was seen at least ten times. The rearrangement uses TRBV7-8 and TRBJ1-2, with TRBD1 matching 7 bases. CDR1 is SGHVS and CDR2 is FQNEAQ in the germline V gene. V was clipped by 4 bases and J by 4 bases; unmatched bases: 6. The CDR3 extends over 14 amino acids. CDR3 nucleotide sequence: TGTGCCAGCAGCTCTGGACAGGAAGCCTATGGCTACACCTTC. Its protein is CASSSGQEAYGYTF.

This rearrangement joins TRBV6-5 to TRBJ2-1, with D perhaps matching TRBD1 (6 bases). V was pared by 8 bases and J by 4 bases, with 9 bases between. Looked up from germline, CDR1 is MNHEY and CDR2 is SVGAGI. CDR3 length: 12 residues. The DNA for the CDR3 is TGTGCCAGCGGGACAAATTACAATGAGCAGTTCTTC. Protein sequence: CASGTNYNEQFF.

The rearrangement uses TRBV5-1 and TRBJ1-2; 9 nucleotides line up with TRBD1. V was pared by 0 bases and J by 3 bases, with 6 bases of the junction left unmatched. This CDR3 is 16 amino acids long. Germline CDR1 reads SGHRS; CDR2 reads YFSETQ. This chain's CDR3 is CASSLDYRGQDYGYTF. CDR3 DNA: TGCGCCAGCAGCTTGGATTACAGGGGGCAAGACTATGGCTACACCTTC.

Many counts were recorded for this clonotype. This chain joins TRBV7-6 and TRBJ2-3; the D gene is possibly TRBD1 (5 bases). Germline assignment: CDR1 SGHVS and CDR2 FNYEAQ. The CDR3 is 14 residues long. Trimming shortened V by 3 bases and J by 7 bases, and 14 bases separated the two germline ends. CDR3 amino acids: CASSFFSGHNTQYF. CDR3 DNA sequence: TGTGCCAGCAGCTTTTTCTCAGGGCATAATACGCAGTATTTT.

V and J are TRBV9 and TRBJ2-2, with TRBD2 matching 7 bases. Trimming took 0 bases from V and 0 from J; bases not matched to a gene: 2. Germline V CDR1 and CDR2: SGDLS, YYNGEE. This CDR3 contains 16 residues. CDR3 bases: TGTGCCAGCAGCGTAGGCCGGGGGGCGAACACCGGGGAGCTGTTTTTT. It translates to CASSVGRGANTGELFF.

This clonotype was picked up many times. This rearrangement joins TRBV12-3 or TRBV12-4 to TRBJ2-5, with 7 bases fitting TRBD1. The CDR3 runs to 13 residues. Trimming cost V 4 bases and J 5 bases; bases outside gene matches: 4. CDR3 DNA: TGTGCCAGCAGTTACACAGGGGATGAGACCCAGTACTTC. The encoded protein is CASSYTGDETQYF.

The chain recombines TRBV7-6 with TRBJ2-5; TRBD1 agrees at 9 bases. V lost 2 bases, J lost 3 bases, and 4 bases stayed unmatched. The CDR3 runs 15 residues. CDR1 is SGHVS and CDR2 is FNYEAQ in the germline V gene. As DNA, the CDR3 is TGTGCCAGCAGCTTAAGGACAGGGGTAGAAGAGACCCAGTACTTC. Encoded protein: CASSLRTGVEETQYF.

This clonotype was found a few times. CDR3 sequence (DNA): TGTGCCAGCAGGGCAGTTGGGGAGTATGGCTACACCTTC. Amino acid sequence: CASRAVGEYGYTF. The V gene is TRBV6-5, the J gene TRBJ1-2; D gene ambiguous. Germline V gene sequence: CDR1 MNHEY, CDR2 SVGAGI. The CDR3 length is 13 residues. V shed 6 bases and J shed 5 bases, with 13 bases lying between them.

This chain connects TRBV19 to TRBJ1-1, with D maybe TRBD1 (5 bases). The CDR3 sequence is 15 residues long. The V and J ends lost 5 bases and 4 bases respectively, with 17 bases between them. CDR1 and CDR2 from the germline V gene are LNHDA and SQIVND (reference sequence). CDR3 sequence reads: CASSFRDDLGTEAFF. The CDR3 nucleotides read TGTGCCAGTAGTTTCAGGGACGATTTGGGCACTGAAGCTTTCTTT.

This clonotype was recorded a few times. The rearrangement links TRBV4-1 to TRBJ1-1; a possible D gene is TRBD1 (5 bases). V dropped 5 bases and J dropped 5 bases, with 18 bases sitting between them. Germline loops: CDR1 MGHRA, CDR2 YSYEKL. This CDR3 is built from 15 residues. The CDR3 region has the DNA TGCGCCAGCAGCATAAGTACGGGGGTCGAGACTGAAGCTTTCTTT. It encodes CASSISTGVETEAFF.